This passage covers 31 T cell receptor beta chains from one sample sequenced in a study of beta chain features in type 1 diabetes. The sequenced template was cDNA made from the entire isolated RNA. Here immunoSEQ multiplex PCR was the method, and the copy in TCRdb shows in-frame clones only, minus some. The sample shows 810,000 or so clones, 17% of them seen only once. The sequencing input was naive CD4+ T cells from blood. Source of these receptors: a woman aged 18 to 35 in good health.

This clone showed up just a few times. The chain couples TRBV5-1 to TRBJ2-7; TRBD1 agrees at 10 bases. The CDR3 is 16 residues long. The ends lost 0 bases at V and 1 base at J; junction bases unmatched: 4. CDR1 is SGHRS and CDR2 is YFSETQ in the germline V gene. CDR3 nucleotides: TGCGCCAGCAGCTTGGGCGGGACAGGGGCGTCCTACGAGCAGTACTTC. This encodes CASSLGGTGASYEQYF.

V and J are TRBV6-6 and TRBJ2-7; D perhaps matches TRBD2 (6 bases). The CDR3 consists of 16 residues. Germline CDR1 MNHNY, CDR2 SVGAGI (reference sequence). V was trimmed by 6 bases and J by 0 bases, leaving 18 bases between them. CDR3 sequence reads: CASSPREGGDSYEQYF. DNA for the CDR3: TGTGCCAGCAGCCCACGAGAGGGCGGGGACTCCTACGAGCAGTACTTC.

The chain recombines TRBV5-4 with TRBJ2-2, with D uncertain. Germline V lookup: CDR1 SGHNT, CDR2 YYREEE (reference sequence). CDR3 length: 15 amino acids. Trimming removed 0 bases at V and 2 bases at J, with 8 bases between. CDR3: CASSLAKINTGELFF. For the CDR3, the DNA is TGTGCCAGCAGCTTGGCTAAGATTAACACCGGGGAGCTGTTTTTT.

This clone was picked up a small number of times. The chain links TRBV7-9 to TRBJ1-5, with 7 bases fitting TRBD1. Germline V gives CDR1 SEHNR, CDR2 FQNEAQ (reference sequence). This CDR3 comprises 14 residues. V dropped 5 bases and J dropped 3; count of bases not matched to a gene: 4. The CDR3 DNA reads as TGTGCCAGCAGCGGGACAGCCCTCAATCAGCCCCAGCATTTT. Protein sequence: CASSGTALNQPQHF.

This clone was observed a few times. The J gene is TRBJ2-1, the V gene TRBV11-3, with 10 bases identical to TRBD1. Per germline, CDR1 SGHNT and CDR2 YENEEA. Unmatched junction bases numbered 9, after V lost 6 bases and J lost 7 bases. The CDR3 is 15 amino acids. CDR3 coding DNA: TGTGCCAGCAGTCTCGGACAGGGGGGCAGGAATGAGCAGTTCTTC. Protein sequence: CASSLGQGGRNEQFF.

The chain joins TRBV19 to TRBJ2-1, with unresolved D. V was shortened by 5 bases and J by 2 bases, with 13 bases between the two germline ends. The CDR3 spans 15 residues. CDR1 is LNHDA and CDR2 is SQIVND in the germline V gene (reference sequence). CDR3 loop: CASSDLRLTYNEQFF. Here the CDR3 DNA reads TGTGCCAGTAGTGATCTACGGCTAACCTACAATGAGCAGTTCTTC.

The gene calls are TRBV19 and TRBJ1-5; 8 nucleotides line up with TRBD1. The V gene end was trimmed by 2 bases and the J gene end by 5 bases; junction bases not matched to a gene: 8. CDR1 is LNHDA and CDR2 is SQIVND in the germline V gene (reference sequence). CDR3 length equals 16 residues. CDR3 residues: CASSIRSDRGDQPQHF. The CDR3 DNA sequence: TGTGCCAGTAGTATACGGTCAGACAGGGGTGATCAGCCCCAGCATTTT. The full variable domain, in which reference TRBV19 and TRBJ1-5 provide the parts outside the CDR3, is DGGITQSPKYLFRKEGQNVTLSCEQNLNHDAMYWYRQDPGQGLRLIYYSQIVNDFQKGDIAEGYSVSREKKESFPLTVTSAQKNPTAFYLCASSIRSDRGDQPQHFGDGTRLSIL.

In its sample, this clone was seen a few times. This sequence joins TRBV9 and TRBJ2-7; D is possibly TRBD1 or TRBD2 (6 bases each). The CDR3 sequence is 15 residues long. Per germline, CDR1 SGDLS and CDR2 YYNGEE. V lost 0 bases to trimming and J lost 7 bases, with 17 bases between them. DNA of the CDR3: TGTGCCAGCAGCGTAGCGGGGGCCCACCTTGGAGAGCAGTACTTC. Translated, it gives CASSVAGAHLGEQYF.

This clone showed up just a few times. This chain connects TRBV7-9 to TRBJ2-2; possibly TRBD1 or TRBD2 for D (5 bases each). The CDR3 consists of 16 residues. The V end lost 7 bases, the J end lost 2 bases, and 17 bases lay between the germline ends. Per the germline V gene, CDR1 is SEHNR and CDR2 is FQNEAQ (reference sequence). CDR3 sequence (DNA): TGTGCCAGCACATTTCCCGGGACCGTCAACACCGGGGAGCTGTTTTTT. Translated, it gives CASTFPGTVNTGELFF. Variable domain in full (rest from reference TRBV7-9 and TRBJ2-2): DTGVSQNPRHKITKRGQNVTFRCDPISEHNRLYWYRQTLGQGPEFLTYFQNEAQLEKSRLLSDRFSAERPKGSFSTLEIQRTEQGDSAMYLCASTFPGTVNTGELFFGEGSRLTVL.

The table lists this clone with a few counts. Other DNA sequences in the same sample also yield this CDR3. The chain recombines TRBV28 with TRBJ2-2, with D unresolved. Between the trimmed V and J ends, which lost 1 base and 6 bases, there was a span of 3 bases. This CDR3 has 12 amino acids. In germline, CDR1 is MDHEN, CDR2 SYDVKM. The CDR3 sequence: CASSLLAGELFF. For the CDR3, the DNA is TGTGCCAGCAGTTTATTGGCCGGGGAGCTGTTTTTT.

Turning to this clone: At one boundary the junction diverges from the germline segment, which might be a read error. The CDR3 reads CVSSLGADTQYF. DNA for the CDR3: TGTGTCAGCAGCCTCGGGGCAGATACGCAGTATTTT. The chain carries TRBV13 and TRBJ2-3, with TRBD2 as a possible D gene (5 bases). The CDR3 has 12 residues. Germline CDR1 reads PRHDT; CDR2 reads FYEKMQ (reference sequence). Using reference TRBV13 and TRBJ2-3 for the parts outside the CDR3, the full variable domain is AAGVIQSPRHLIKEKRETATLKCYPIPRHDTVYWYQQGPGQDPQFLISFYEKMQSDKGSIPDRFSAQQFSDYHSELNMSSLELGDSALYFCVSSLGADTQYFGPGTRLTVL.

This clone was detected only a few times. The V gene is TRBV7-6, the J gene TRBJ2-3; 10 bases align to TRBD2. CDR1 is SGHVS and CDR2 is FNYEAQ in the germline V gene. The CDR3 spans 16 residues. With 6 bases clipped from V and 2 bases from J, the junction kept 8 bases outside the gene matches. The CDR3 loop reads CASSRTTSGHTDTQYF. DNA of the CDR3: TGTGCCAGCAGTCGTACGACTAGCGGGCACACAGATACGCAGTATTTT.

The chain carries TRBV7-2 and TRBJ2-7, with 8 bases lining up with TRBD2. The CDR3 is 14 amino acids. V shed 0 bases and J 4 bases; nucleotides not matched to a gene: 2. Germline CDR1 is SGHTA and CDR2 is FQGNSA. The CDR3 region is CASSLATSGYEQYF. The DNA for the CDR3 is TGTGCCAGCAGCTTAGCCACTAGCGGATACGAGCAGTACTTC.

The J gene is TRBJ2-7, the V gene TRBV15; 8 positions agree with TRBD1. Germline V CDR1 and CDR2: LNHNV, YYDKDF (reference sequence). The trim removed 8 bases at V and 2 bases at J, leaving 5 bases unmatched. This CDR3 has 13 amino acids. CDR3 region: CATGRDRTYEQYF. As DNA, the CDR3 is TGTGCCACCGGCCGGGACAGGACCTACGAGCAGTACTTC.

The V and J genes are TRBV6-5 and TRBJ2-7, with 8 bases fitting TRBD2. Per germline, CDR1 MNHEY and CDR2 SVGAGI. The CDR3 consists of 15 residues. V lost 4 bases, J lost 6 bases, and 11 bases stayed unmatched. The CDR3 sequence is CASSFTPAGAPEQYF. Here the CDR3 DNA reads TGTGCCAGCAGTTTTACACCAGCGGGAGCGCCCGAGCAGTACTTC.

V and J are TRBV27 and TRBJ1-1, with unresolved D. The germline V and J ends were trimmed by 3 bases and 6 bases, with 8 bases remaining between them. Germline V gene data show CDR1 as MNHEY and CDR2 as SMNVEV (reference sequence). The CDR3 is made up of 12 amino acids. CDR3 region: CASSLLGAEAFF. Written as DNA, the CDR3 is TGTGCCAGCAGTTTGTTGGGTGCTGAAGCTTTCTTT.

J is TRBJ2-1 and V is TRBV5-4; 9 bases line up with TRBD2. CDR3 length equals 15 residues. With 6 bases clipped from V and 9 bases from J, the junction kept 13 bases outside the gene matches. CDR1 is SGHNT, CDR2 YYREEE, per germline (reference sequence). The CDR3 nucleotides are TGTGCCAGCAAACTCTGGGGCGGGAGGGCCAGTGAGCAGTTCTTC. Protein product: CASKLWGGRASEQFF.

The rearrangement uses TRBV6-4 and TRBJ2-1, with 8 bases matching TRBD2. V was clipped by 7 bases and J by 5 bases; unmatched bases: 7. The length of the CDR3 is 14 residues. Germline V CDR1 and CDR2: MRHNA, SNTAGT. The CDR3 is CASKAGALHNEQFF. The DNA for the CDR3 is TGTGCCAGCAAAGCGGGAGCCCTCCACAATGAGCAGTTCTTC.

This clone was observed a few times. Other DNA sequences of this sample code for an identical CDR3. This chain links TRBV5-4 with TRBJ1-2; 8 bases are a match to TRBD1. J gave up 7 bases and V 4 bases, and 6 bases lay outside the gene matches. Germline V gene data show CDR1 as SGHNT and CDR2 as YYREEE (reference sequence). The CDR3 sequence is 13 residues long. The CDR3 coding sequence is TGTGCCAGCAGCCTCGACAGGGGAAGTGGCTACACCTTC. Amino acid sequence: CASSLDRGSGYTF.

The chain couples TRBV7-2 to TRBJ2-1; no definite D call. Trimming took off 1 base at V and 6 bases at J, with 7 bases between the two ends. The CDR3 sequence is 13 residues long. Germline V gene data show CDR1 as SGHTA and CDR2 as FQGNSA. The CDR3 spells CASSLVRLNEQFF. Written as DNA, the CDR3 is TGTGCCAGCAGCTTAGTTCGGCTCAATGAGCAGTTCTTC.

This rearrangement joins TRBV11-2 to TRBJ2-1; 9 bases are shared with TRBD2. Germline CDR1 reads SGHAT; CDR2 reads FQNNGV. The trim removed 5 bases at V and 4 bases at J, leaving 6 bases unmatched. The CDR3 extends over 15 amino acids. CDR3: CASSARLADYNEQFF. CDR3 DNA sequence: TGTGCCAGCAGCGCCCGACTAGCGGATTACAATGAGCAGTTCTTC. Together with reference TRBV11-2 and TRBJ2-1, the CDR3 gives the full variable domain: EAGVAQSPRYKIIEKRQSVAFWCNPISGHATLYWYQQILGQGPKLLIQFQNNGVVDDSQLPKDRFSAERLKGVDSTLKIQPAKLEDSAVYLCASSARLADYNEQFFGPGTRLTVL.

There are a few counts of this clone. The rearrangement links TRBV28 to TRBJ2-3; possible D gene TRBD1, 5 bases. The V gene lost 5 bases and the J gene lost 2 bases, with 11 bases spanning the gap. The CDR3 has 14 amino acids. The germline gives CDR1 MDHEN, CDR2 SYDVKM. The DNA for the CDR3 is TGTGCCAGCAGTCAGGGTGGTGTCACAGATACGCAGTATTTT. This encodes CASSQGGVTDTQYF.

This clone has just a few counts. The chain links TRBV28 to TRBJ2-7; tentative D call: TRBD1 (5 bases). The germline V gene encodes CDR1 MDHEN and CDR2 SYDVKM. The V end lost 6 bases, the J end lost 5 bases, and 17 bases lay between the germline ends. The CDR3 loop spans 14 amino acids. In DNA form, the CDR3 reads TGTGCCAGCAGCCCACGGCCGACAGACCACGAGCAGTACTTC. Protein product: CASSPRPTDHEQYF.

This clone was seen only a few times. The rearrangement joins TRBV27 to TRBJ2-4; D is unresolved. Trimming removed 6 bases from V and 0 bases from J, with 9 bases in between. There are 14 residues in the CDR3. The germline V gene encodes CDR1 MNHEY and CDR2 SMNVEV (reference sequence). The CDR3 spells CASSADLAKNIQYF. The CDR3 DNA follows: TGTGCCAGCAGCGCAGATCTAGCCAAAAACATTCAGTACTTC.

To note about this clone: An end of the junction does not agree with germline; a read error may underlie this. V gene TRBV7-9 combines with J gene TRBJ2-5; D might be TRBD2 (5 bases). The germline V gene encodes CDR1 SEHNR and CDR2 FQNEAQ (reference sequence). The CDR3 extends over 13 amino acids. CDR3 sequence: CASSSPGSETQYF. The CDR3 DNA sequence: TGTGCTAGCAGCTCCCCGGGATCTGAGACCCAGTACTTC.

The chain carries TRBV2 and TRBJ2-6; D not resolved. Trimming removed 2 bases from V and 0 bases from J, with 14 bases in between. Germline V gene data show CDR1 as SNHLY and CDR2 as FYNNEI. The CDR3 totals 18 residues. CDR3 region: CASSERASPISGANVLTF. The CDR3 nucleotides are TGTGCCAGCAGTGAACGGGCCAGCCCCATCTCTGGGGCCAACGTCCTGACTTTC.

The chain uses TRBV29-1 and TRBJ2-1, with TRBD2 matching 14 bases. J was trimmed by 1 base and V by 7 bases; bases with no gene match: 0. This CDR3 is built from 14 residues. Germline V gene data show CDR1 as SQVTM and CDR2 as ANQGSEA. The CDR3 bases are TGCAGCGGGACTAGCGGGAGGTCCTACAATGAGCAGTTCTTC. Translated, it gives CSGTSGRSYNEQFF.

The chain joins TRBV13 to TRBJ2-1, with 10 bases matching TRBD2. Trimming cost V 5 bases and J 9 bases; bases outside gene matches: 7. The CDR3 runs to 14 residues. Germline V gives CDR1 PRHDT, CDR2 FYEKMQ (reference sequence). CDR3 in DNA: TGTGCCAGCAGCACCTCACTAGCGGGGAGTGAGCAGTTCTTC. It codes for CASSTSLAGSEQFF.

The rearrangement uses TRBV18 and TRBJ2-1; D not resolved. CDR3 length: 15 amino acids. The V end was cut by 4 bases, the J end by 3 bases, with 13 bases between. Germline V CDR1 and CDR2: KGHSH, LQKENI. The CDR3 loop reads CASSHTGPIYNEQFF. CDR3 bases: TGTGCCAGCTCACACACCGGGCCAATCTACAATGAGCAGTTCTTC.

This rearrangement joins TRBV10-3 to TRBJ2-7; 8 nucleotides match TRBD1. The CDR3 runs to 14 residues. Germline assignment: CDR1 ENHRY and CDR2 SYGVKD. V lost 6 bases, J lost 6 bases, and 10 bases stayed unmatched. The CDR3 protein is CAIRTGQALGEQYF. Written as DNA, the CDR3 is TGTGCCATCAGGACGGGACAGGCTTTGGGCGAGCAGTACTTC.

The CDR3 loop is CASTTSQGLPSYEQYF. The CDR3 nucleotides are TGTGCCAGCACCACGTCTCAGGGTCTACCTTCCTACGAGCAGTACTTC. The chain employs TRBV5-8 and TRBJ2-7; D possibly corresponds to TRBD1 (5 bases). V lost 6 bases and J 1 base, leaving 20 bases between the germline ends. The germline V gene encodes CDR1 SGHTS and CDR2 YDEGEE. The CDR3 sequence is 16 residues long. Combining the CDR3 with reference TRBV5-8 and TRBJ2-7 gives the whole variable domain EAGVTQSPTHLIKTRGQQATLRCSPISGHTSVYWYQQALGLGLQFLLWYDEGEERNRGNFPPRFSGRQFPNYSSELNVNALELEDSALYLCASTTSQGLPSYEQYFGPGTRLTVT.